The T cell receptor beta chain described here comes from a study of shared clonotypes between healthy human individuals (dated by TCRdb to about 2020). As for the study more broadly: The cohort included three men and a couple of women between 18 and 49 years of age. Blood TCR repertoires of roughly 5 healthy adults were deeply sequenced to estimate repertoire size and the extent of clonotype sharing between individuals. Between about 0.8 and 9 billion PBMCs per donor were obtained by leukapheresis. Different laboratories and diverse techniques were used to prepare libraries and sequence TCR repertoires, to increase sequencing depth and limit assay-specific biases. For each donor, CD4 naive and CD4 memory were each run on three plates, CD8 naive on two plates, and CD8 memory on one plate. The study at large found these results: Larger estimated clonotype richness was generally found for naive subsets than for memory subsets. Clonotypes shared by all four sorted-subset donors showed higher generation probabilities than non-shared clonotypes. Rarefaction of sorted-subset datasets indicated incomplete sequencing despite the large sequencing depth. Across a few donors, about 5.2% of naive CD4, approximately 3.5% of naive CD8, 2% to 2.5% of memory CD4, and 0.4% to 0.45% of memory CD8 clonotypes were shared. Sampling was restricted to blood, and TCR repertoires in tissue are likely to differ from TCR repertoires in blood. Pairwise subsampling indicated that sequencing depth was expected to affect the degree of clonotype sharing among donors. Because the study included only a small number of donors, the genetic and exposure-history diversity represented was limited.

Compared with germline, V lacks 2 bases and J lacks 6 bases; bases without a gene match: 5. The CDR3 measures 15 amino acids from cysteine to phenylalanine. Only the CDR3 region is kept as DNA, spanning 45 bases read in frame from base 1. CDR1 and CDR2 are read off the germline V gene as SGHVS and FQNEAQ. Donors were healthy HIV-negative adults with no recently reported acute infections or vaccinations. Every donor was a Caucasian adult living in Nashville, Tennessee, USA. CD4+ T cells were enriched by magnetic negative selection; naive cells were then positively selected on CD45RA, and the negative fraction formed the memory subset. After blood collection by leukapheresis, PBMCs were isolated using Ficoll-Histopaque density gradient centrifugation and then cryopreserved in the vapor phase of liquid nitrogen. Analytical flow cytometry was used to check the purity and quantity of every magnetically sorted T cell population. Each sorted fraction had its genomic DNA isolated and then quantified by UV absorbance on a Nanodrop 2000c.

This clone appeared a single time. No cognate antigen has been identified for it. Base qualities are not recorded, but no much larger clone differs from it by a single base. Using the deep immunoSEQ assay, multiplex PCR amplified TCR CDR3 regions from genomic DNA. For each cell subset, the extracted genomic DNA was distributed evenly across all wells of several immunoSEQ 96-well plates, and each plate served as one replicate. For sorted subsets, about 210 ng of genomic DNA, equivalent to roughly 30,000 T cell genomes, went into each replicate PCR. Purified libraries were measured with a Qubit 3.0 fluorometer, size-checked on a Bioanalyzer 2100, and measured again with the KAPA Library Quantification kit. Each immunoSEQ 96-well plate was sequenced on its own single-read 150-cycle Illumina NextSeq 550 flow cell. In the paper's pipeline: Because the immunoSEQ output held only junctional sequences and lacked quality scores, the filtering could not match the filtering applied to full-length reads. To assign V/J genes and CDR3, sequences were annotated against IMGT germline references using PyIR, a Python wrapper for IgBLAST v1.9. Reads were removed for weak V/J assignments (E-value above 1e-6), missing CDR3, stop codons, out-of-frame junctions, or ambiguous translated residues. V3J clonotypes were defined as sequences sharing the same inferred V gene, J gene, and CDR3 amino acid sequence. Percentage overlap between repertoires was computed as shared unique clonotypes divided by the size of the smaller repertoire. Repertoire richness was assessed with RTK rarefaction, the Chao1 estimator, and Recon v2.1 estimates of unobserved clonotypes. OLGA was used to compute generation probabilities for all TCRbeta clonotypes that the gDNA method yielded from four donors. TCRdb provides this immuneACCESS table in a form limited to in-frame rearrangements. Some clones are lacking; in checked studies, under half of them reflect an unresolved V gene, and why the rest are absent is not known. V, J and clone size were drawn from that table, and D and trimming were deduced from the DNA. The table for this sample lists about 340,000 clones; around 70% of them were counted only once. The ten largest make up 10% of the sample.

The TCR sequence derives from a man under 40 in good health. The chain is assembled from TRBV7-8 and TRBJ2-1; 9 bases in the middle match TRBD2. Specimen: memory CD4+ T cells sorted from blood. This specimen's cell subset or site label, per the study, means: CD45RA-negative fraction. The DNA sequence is TGTGCCAGCAGCTTATCGCTAGCGGGGCCCAATGAGCAGTTCTTC. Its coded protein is CASSLSLAGPNEQFF.